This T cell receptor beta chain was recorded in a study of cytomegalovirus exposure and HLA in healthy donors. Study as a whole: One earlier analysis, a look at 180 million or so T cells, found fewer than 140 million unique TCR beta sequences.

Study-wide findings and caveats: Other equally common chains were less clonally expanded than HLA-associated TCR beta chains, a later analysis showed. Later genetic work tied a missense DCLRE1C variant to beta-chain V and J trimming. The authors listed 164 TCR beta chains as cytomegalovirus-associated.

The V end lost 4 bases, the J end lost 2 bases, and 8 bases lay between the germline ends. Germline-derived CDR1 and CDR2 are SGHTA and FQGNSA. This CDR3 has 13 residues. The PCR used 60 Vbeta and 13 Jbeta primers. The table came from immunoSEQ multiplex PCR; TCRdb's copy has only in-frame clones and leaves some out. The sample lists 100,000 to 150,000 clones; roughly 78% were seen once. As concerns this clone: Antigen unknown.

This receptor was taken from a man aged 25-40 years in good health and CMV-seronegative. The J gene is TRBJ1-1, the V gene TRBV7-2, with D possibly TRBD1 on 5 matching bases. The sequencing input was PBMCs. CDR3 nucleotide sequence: TGTGCCAGCAGCTCACAGGCCAACACTGAAGCTTTCTTT. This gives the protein CASSSQANTEAFF.